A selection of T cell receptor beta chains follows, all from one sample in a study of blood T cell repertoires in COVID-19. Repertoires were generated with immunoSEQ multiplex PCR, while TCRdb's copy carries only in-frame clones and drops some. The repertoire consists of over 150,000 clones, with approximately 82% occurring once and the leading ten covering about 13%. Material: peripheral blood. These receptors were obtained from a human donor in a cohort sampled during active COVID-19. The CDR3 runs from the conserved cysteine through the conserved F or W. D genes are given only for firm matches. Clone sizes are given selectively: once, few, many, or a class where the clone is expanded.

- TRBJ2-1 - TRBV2 CASSAQAGPNFF TGTGCCAGCAGCGCTCAGGCAGGTCCGAATTTCTTC
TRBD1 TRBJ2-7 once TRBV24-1 CATSDLRKGASYEQYF TGTGCCACCAGTGATTTGCGTAAGGGGGCCTCCTACGAGCAGTACTTC
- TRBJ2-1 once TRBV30 CAWSLTSNEQFF TGTGCCTGGAGTCTCACCAGTAATGAGCAGTTCTTC
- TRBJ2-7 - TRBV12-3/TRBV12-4 CASSFRDNYEQYF TGTGCCAGCAGTTTTAGGGACAACTACGAGCAGTACTTC
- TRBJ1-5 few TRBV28 CASSLPRFFQPQHF TGTGCCAGCAGTTTACCCCGGTTCTTTCAGCCCCAGCATTTT
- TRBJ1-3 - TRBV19 CASSITGNGNTIYF TGTGCCAGTAGTATAACGGGAAACGGAAACACCATATATTTT
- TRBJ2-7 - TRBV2 CASRDLSYEQYF TGTGCCAGCAGGGACTTAAGCTACGAGCAGTACTTC
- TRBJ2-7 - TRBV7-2 CASSPLGTRSYEQYF TGTGCCAGCAGCCCTCTTGGGACTCGCTCCTACGAGCAGTACTTC
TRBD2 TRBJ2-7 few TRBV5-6 CASSLLAGVDRRPYEQYF TGTGCCAGCAGCTTGTTGGCGGGAGTGGATCGGAGACCCTACGAGCAGTACTTC
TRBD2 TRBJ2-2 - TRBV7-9 CARGGGTNIGELFF TGTGCCAGGGGAGGCGGGACTAACATCGGGGAGCTGTTTTTT
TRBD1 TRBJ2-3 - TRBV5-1 CASSLGGGASPDTQYF TGCGCCAGCAGCTTGGGAGGGGGCGCTTCTCCAGATACGCAGTATTTT
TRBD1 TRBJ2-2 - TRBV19 CASSVDRGTGELFF TGTGCCAGTAGTGTCGACAGGGGAACCGGGGAGCTGTTTTTT
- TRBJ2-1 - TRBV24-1 CATSDASGGFYNEQFF TGTGCCACCAGTGATGCTTCTGGCGGGTTCTACAATGAGCAGTTCTTC
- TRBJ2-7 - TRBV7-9 CASSPRGRTSYEQYF TGTGCCAGCAGCCCTCGCGGGCGAACTTCCTACGAGCAGTACTTC
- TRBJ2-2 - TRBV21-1 CTSSKGIAGVPTGELFF TGTACCAGCAGCAAAGGAATAGCGGGAGTCCCCACCGGGGAGCTGTTTTTT
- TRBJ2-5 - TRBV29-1 CSVAGVGETQYF TGCAGCGTTGCAGGGGTTGGGGAGACCCAGTACTTC
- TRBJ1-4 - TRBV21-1 CASSEGQGKGREKLFF TGTGCCAGCAGCGAGGGACAGGGTAAAGGGCGAGAAAAACTGTTTTTT
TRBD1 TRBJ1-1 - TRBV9 CASSVVPGGATEAFF TGTGCCAGCAGCGTAGTACCAGGGGGTGCCACTGAAGCTTTCTTT
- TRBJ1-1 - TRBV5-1 CASSLTVSTNTEAFF TGCGCCAGCAGCTTAACCGTAAGCACGAACACTGAAGCTTTCTTT
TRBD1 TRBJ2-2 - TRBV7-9 CASSGQVGTGELFF TGTGCCAGCAGTGGACAGGTGGGCACCGGGGAGCTGTTTTTT
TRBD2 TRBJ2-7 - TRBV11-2 CASSLGAGRLSYEQYF TGTGCCAGCAGCTTAGGGGCCGGGAGGCTGTCCTACGAGCAGTACTTC
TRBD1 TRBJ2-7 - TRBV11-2 CASRFPTGTHEQYF TGTGCCAGCAGATTCCCGACAGGGACCCACGAGCAGTACTTC
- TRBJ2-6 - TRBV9 CASSAQGSGANVLTF TGTGCCAGCAGCGCCCAGGGGTCTGGGGCCAACGTCCTGACTTTC
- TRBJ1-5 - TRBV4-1 CASSRNTGPGQPQHF TGCGCCAGCAGCCGGAACACAGGACCGGGTCAGCCCCAGCATTTT
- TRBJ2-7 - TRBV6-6 CASSLPGLQSEQYF TGTGCCAGCAGCCTCCCGGGACTCCAGAGCGAGCAGTACTTC
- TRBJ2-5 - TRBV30 CASQGYQETQYF TGTGCCTCGCAGGGGTACCAAGAGACCCAGTACTTC
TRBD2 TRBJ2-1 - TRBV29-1 CSVEDRAGGKNEQFF TGCAGCGTTGAAGATCGGGCGGGAGGGAAAAATGAGCAGTTCTTC